The rows below give T cell receptor beta chains drawn from one sample of a study of beta chain features in type 1 diabetes. Here immunoSEQ multiplex PCR was the method, and the copy in TCRdb shows in-frame clones only, minus some. Among roughly 260,000 clones listed, approximately 10% were seen once. Sequencing was done on a sample of naive CD4+ T cells from blood. These receptors originate from a man in his thirties or forties with type 1 diabetes. Each CDR3 is given with its conserved first and last residue. The D gene is left open where the match is weak. The listing skips clone size in some rows; elsewhere it reads once, few, many or a size class.

cdr3_aa cdr3_nt j_call d_call clone_size v_call
CATSRDRVDEQYF TGTGCCACCAGCAGAGATCGGGTGGACGAGCAGTACTTC TRBJ2-7 NA NA TRBV15
CASSQGGLAGNTGELFF TGTGCCAGCAGCCAAGGAGGACTAGCGGGGAACACCGGGGAGCTGTTTTTT TRBJ2-2 TRBD2 NA TRBV28
CAWSVVGRTDTQYF TGTGCCTGGAGTGTTGTCGGTCGCACAGATACGCAGTATTTT TRBJ2-3 NA few TRBV30
CASSQTGPGVPEAFF TGCGCCAGCAGCCAGACGGGTCCCGGGGTCCCTGAAGCTTTCTTT TRBJ1-1 NA few TRBV4-3
CASSYSSVDNQPQHF TGTGCCAGCAGTTACTCTTCAGTTGATAATCAGCCCCAGCATTTT TRBJ1-5 NA NA TRBV6-5
CASAPGNQETQYF TGTGCCAGCGCACCGGGAAACCAAGAGACCCAGTACTTC TRBJ2-5 NA NA TRBV11-1
CASTIPGTTMGAFF TGTGCCAGCACCATCCCTGGGACAACTATGGGAGCTTTCTTT TRBJ1-1 NA NA TRBV5-6
CASSSIRDRGFF TGTGCCAGCAGCAGCATCCGGGACAGGGGATTCTTC TRBJ2-1 TRBD1 NA TRBV14
CASSQVGGNPEAFF TGTGCCAGCAGCCAGGTCGGAGGGAACCCTGAAGCTTTCTTT TRBJ1-1 NA few TRBV14
CASKSDQGSNQPQHF TGTGCCAGCAAATCGGACCAGGGGAGCAATCAGCCCCAGCATTTT TRBJ1-5 NA NA TRBV2
CASSIDSPSYNEQFF TGTGCCAGCTCAATAGACAGCCCCTCCTACAATGAGCAGTTCTTC TRBJ2-1 NA NA TRBV18
CASSLSLGAAGFQYF TGTGCCAGCAGCTTAAGCCTGGGAGCGGCTGGGTTTCAGTACTTC TRBJ2-4 NA NA TRBV7-2
CASSFWGEDTEAFF TGTGCCAGCAGCTTCTGGGGGGAGGACACTGAAGCTTTCTTT TRBJ1-1 NA few TRBV27
CASSLSAGVPYEQYF TGCGCCAGCAGCTTGTCAGCGGGGGTTCCCTACGAGCAGTACTTC TRBJ2-7 TRBD2 few TRBV5-1
CSVWGQRQETQYF TGCAGCGTATGGGGACAGCGTCAAGAGACCCAGTACTTC TRBJ2-5 TRBD1 few TRBV29-1
CASSLMGGDTQYF TGCGCCAGCAGCTTAATGGGAGGAGATACGCAGTATTTT TRBJ2-3 NA NA TRBV5-1
CASSVGQGADQPQHF TGTGCCAGCAGCGTCGGACAGGGGGCGGATCAGCCCCAGCATTTT TRBJ1-5 TRBD1 NA TRBV9
CASSGGALRSYTF TGTGCCAGCAGCGGGGGGGCTCTGAGGAGCTACACCTTC TRBJ1-2 NA few TRBV2
CASSHYAGFYGYTF TGCGCCAGCAGCCATTATGCCGGGTTCTATGGCTACACCTTC TRBJ1-2 NA few TRBV4-1
CASLQGTGANVLTF TGCGCCAGCCTACAGGGAACTGGGGCCAACGTCCTGACTTTC TRBJ2-6 NA NA TRBV5-1
CASSLEIEDEQYF TGTGCCAGCAGCTTAGAGATCGAGGACGAGCAGTACTTC TRBJ2-7 NA NA TRBV7-9
CASAIASHNSPLHF TGTGCCAGCGCAATAGCCAGCCATAATTCACCCCTCCACTTT TRBJ1-6 NA NA TRBV27
CASSVRTGGQQPQHF TGTGCCAGCAGCGTACGGACAGGGGGCCAACAGCCCCAGCATTTT TRBJ1-5 TRBD1 few TRBV2